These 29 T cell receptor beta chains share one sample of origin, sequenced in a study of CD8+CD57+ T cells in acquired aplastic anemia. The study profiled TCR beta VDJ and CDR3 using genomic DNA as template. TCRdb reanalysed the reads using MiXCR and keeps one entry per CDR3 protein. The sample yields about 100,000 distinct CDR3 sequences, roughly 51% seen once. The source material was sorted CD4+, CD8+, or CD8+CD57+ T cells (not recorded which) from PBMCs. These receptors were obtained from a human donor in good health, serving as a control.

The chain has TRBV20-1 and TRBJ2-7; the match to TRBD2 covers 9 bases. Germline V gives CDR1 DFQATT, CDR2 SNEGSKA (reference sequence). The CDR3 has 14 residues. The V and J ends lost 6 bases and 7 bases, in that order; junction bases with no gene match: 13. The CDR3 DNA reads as TGCAGTGCACCTACCCCTAGCGGGGCGGGAGAGCAGTACTTC. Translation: CSAPTPSGAGEQYF.

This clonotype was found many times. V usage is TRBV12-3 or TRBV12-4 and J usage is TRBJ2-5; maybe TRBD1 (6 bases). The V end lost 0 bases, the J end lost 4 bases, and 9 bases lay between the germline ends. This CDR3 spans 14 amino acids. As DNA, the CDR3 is TGTGCCAGCAGTTTAGCGGGGGCGGGAGAGACCCAGTACTTC. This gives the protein CASSLAGAGETQYF.

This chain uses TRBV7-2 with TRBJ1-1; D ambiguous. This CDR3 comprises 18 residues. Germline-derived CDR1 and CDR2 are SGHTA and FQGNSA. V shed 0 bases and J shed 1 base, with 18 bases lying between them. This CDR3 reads CASSLATTPTDPNTEAFF. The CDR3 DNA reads TGTGCCAGCAGCTTAGCAACGACTCCTACAGATCCGAACACTGAAGCTTTCTTT.

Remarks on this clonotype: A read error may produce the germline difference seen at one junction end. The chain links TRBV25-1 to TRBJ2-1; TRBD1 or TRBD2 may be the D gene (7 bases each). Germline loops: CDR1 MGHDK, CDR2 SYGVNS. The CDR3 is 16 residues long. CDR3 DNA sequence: TGTGCCGGCAGTGAATCGGGGAGGGGGCCTTACAATGAGCAGTTCTTC. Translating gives CAGSESGRGPYNEQFF.

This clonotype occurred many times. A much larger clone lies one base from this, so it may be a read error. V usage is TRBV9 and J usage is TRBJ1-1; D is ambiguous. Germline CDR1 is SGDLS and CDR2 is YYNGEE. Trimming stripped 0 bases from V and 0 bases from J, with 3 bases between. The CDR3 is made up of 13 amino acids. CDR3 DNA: TGTGCCAGCAGCGTAGGCATGAACACTGAAGCTTTCTTT. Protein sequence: CASSVGMNTEAFF.

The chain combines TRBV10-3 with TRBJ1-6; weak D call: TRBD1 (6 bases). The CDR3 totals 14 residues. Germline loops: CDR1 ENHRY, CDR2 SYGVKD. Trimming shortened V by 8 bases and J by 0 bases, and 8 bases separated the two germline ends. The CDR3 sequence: CAIQQGSYNSPLHF. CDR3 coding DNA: TGTGCCATCCAACAGGGCTCCTATAATTCACCCCTCCACTTT.

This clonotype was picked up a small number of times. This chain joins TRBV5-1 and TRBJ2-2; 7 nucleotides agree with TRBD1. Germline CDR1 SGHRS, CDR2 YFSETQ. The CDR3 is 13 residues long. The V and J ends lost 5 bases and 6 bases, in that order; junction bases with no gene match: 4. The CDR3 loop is CASSEQGPGELFF. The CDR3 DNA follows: TGCGCCAGCAGTGAACAGGGGCCCGGGGAGCTGTTTTTT.

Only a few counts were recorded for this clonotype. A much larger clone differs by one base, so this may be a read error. The CDR3: CASNSFSAEAFF. The CDR3 nucleotides read TGTGCCAGCAATTCATTTAGTGCTGAAGCTTTCTTT. V gene TRBV7-8 combines with J gene TRBJ1-1; no firm D call. V was clipped by 7 bases and J by 6 bases, with 12 bases between them. The CDR3 spans 12 residues. Germline loops: CDR1 SGHVS, CDR2 FQNEAQ.

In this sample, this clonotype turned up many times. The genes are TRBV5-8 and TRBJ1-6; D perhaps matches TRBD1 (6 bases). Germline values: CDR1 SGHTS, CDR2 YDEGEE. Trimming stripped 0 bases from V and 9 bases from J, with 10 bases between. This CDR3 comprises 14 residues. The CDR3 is CASSLGQGFSPLHF. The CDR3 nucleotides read TGTGCCAGCAGCTTGGGGCAGGGGTTTTCACCCCTCCACTTT. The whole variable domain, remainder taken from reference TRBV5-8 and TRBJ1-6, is EAGVTQSPTHLIKTRGQQATLRCSPISGHTSVYWYQQALGLGLQFLLWYDEGEERNRGNFPPRFSGRQFPNYSSELNVNALELEDSALYLCASSLGQGFSPLHFGNGTRLTVT.

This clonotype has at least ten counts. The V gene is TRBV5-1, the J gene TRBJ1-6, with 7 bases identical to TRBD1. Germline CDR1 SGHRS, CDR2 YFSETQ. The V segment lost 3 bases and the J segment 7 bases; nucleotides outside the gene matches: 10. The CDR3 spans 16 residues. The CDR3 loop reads CASSYLRDSQNSPLHF. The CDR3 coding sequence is TGCGCCAGCAGCTACCTCCGGGACAGCCAAAATTCACCCCTCCACTTT. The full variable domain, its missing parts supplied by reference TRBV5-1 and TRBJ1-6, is KAGVTQTPRYLIKTRGQQVTLSCSPISGHRSVSWYQQTPGQGLQFLFEYFSETQRNKGNFPGRFSGRQFSNSRSEMNVSTLELGDSALYLCASSYLRDSQNSPLHFGNGTRLTVT.

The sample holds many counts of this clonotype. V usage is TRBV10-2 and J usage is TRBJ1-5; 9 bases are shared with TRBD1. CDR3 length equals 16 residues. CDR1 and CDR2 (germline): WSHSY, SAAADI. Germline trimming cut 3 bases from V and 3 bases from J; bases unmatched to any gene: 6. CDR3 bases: TGCGCCAGCAGTGACCGGGACAGGGCTAACAATCAGCCCCAGCATTTT. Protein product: CASSDRDRANNQPQHF.

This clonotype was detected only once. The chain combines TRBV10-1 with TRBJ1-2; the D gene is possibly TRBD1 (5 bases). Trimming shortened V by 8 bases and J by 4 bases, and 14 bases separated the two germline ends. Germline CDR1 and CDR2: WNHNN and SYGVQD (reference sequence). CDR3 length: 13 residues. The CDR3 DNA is TGCGCCAGCCACCGGGACGGGGTCTATGGCTACACCTTC. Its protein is CASHRDGVYGYTF.

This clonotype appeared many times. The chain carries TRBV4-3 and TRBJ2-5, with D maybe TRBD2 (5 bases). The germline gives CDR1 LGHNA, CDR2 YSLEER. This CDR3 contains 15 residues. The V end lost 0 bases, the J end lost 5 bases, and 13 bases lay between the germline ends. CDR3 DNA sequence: TGCGCCAGCAGCCAAGATAGAGGGTTAAAGGAGACCCAGTACTTC. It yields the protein CASSQDRGLKETQYF.

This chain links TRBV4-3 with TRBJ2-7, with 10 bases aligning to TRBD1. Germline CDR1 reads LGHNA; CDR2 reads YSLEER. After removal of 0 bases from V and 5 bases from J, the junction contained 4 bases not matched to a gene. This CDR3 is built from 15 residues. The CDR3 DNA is TGCGCCAGCAGCCAAGACCGGGACAGGGGCCACGAGCAGTACTTC. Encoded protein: CASSQDRDRGHEQYF.

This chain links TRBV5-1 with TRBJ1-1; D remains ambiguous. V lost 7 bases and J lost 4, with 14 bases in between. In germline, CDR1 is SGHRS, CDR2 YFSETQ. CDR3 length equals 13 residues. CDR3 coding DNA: TGCGCCAGCGGATTCTCGGGAGGCACTGAAGCTTTCTTT. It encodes CASGFSGGTEAFF.

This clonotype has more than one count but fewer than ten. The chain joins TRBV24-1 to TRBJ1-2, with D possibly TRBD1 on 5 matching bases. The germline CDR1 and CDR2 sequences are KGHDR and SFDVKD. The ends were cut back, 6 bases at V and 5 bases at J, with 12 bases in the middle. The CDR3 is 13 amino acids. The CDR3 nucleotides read TGTGCCACCAGTAATGGGGCGTGGTATGGCTACACCTTC. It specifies CATSNGAWYGYTF.

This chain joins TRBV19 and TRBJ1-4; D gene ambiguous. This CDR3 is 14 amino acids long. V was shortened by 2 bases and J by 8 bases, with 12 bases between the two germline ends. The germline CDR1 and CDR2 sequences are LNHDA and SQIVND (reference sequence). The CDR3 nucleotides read TGTGCCAGTAGTATACGGGGAGTGAAGGAAAAACTGTTTTTT. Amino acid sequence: CASSIRGVKEKLFF. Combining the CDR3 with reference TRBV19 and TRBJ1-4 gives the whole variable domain DGGITQSPKYLFRKEGQNVTLSCEQNLNHDAMYWYRQDPGQGLRLIYYSQIVNDFQKGDIAEGYSVSREKKESFPLTVTSAQKNPTAFYLCASSIRGVKEKLFFGSGTQLSVL.

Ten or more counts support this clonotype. The CDR3 region is CSARGTQGHAEAFF. DNA for the CDR3: TGCAGTGCTAGAGGCACGCAGGGTCACGCTGAAGCTTTCTTT. The V gene is TRBV20-1, the J gene TRBJ1-1; a weak D match, TRBD1 (5 bases). Germline loops: CDR1 DFQATT, CDR2 SNEGSKA (reference sequence). Trimming shortened V by 1 base and J by 6 bases, and 15 bases separated the two germline ends. The CDR3 has 14 amino acids.

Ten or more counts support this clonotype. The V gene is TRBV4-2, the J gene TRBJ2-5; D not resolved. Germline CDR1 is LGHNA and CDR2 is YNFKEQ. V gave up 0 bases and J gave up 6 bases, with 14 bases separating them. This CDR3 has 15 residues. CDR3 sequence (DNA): TGTGCCAGCAGCCAAGAGGTAGAGTGGCAACAGACCCAGTACTTC. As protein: CASSQEVEWQQTQYF.

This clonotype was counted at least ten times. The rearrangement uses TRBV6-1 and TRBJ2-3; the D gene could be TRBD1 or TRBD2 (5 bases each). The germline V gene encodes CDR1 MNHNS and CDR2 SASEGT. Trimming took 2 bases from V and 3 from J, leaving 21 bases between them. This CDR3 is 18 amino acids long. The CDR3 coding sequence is TGTGCCAGCAGTGAAATCGGTTGGGGGATGTCGGGTACAGATACGCAGTATTTT. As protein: CASSEIGWGMSGTDTQYF.

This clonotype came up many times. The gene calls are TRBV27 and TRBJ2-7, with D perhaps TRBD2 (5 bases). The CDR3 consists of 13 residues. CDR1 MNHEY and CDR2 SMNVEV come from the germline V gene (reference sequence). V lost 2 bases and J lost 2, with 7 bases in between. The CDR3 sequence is CASSLRGAYEQYF. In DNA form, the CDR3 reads TGTGCCAGCAGTTTACGGGGTGCCTACGAGCAGTACTTC.

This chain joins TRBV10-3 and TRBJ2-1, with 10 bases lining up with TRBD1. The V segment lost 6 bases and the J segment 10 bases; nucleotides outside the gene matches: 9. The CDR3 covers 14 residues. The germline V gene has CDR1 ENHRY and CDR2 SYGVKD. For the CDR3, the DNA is TGTGCCATCAGCCCGGGACAGGGGACAAGGGAGCAGTTCTTC. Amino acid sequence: CAISPGQGTREQFF.

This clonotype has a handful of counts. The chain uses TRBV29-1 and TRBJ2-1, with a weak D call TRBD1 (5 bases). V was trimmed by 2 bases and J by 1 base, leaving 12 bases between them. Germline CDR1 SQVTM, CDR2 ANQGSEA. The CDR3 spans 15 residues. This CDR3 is CSVERGSGSYNEQFF. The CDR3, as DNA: TGCAGCGTTGAAAGGGGTTCTGGGTCCTACAATGAGCAGTTCTTC.

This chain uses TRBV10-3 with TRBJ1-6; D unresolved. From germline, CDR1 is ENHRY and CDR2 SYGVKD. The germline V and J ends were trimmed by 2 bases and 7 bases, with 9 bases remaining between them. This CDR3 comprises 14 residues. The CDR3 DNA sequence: TGTGCCATCAGTGAGAGCACAGTGAATTCACCCCTCCACTTT. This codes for CAISESTVNSPLHF.

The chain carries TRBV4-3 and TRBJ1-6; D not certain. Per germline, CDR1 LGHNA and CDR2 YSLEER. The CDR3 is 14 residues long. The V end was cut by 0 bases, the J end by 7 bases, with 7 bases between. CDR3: CASSQDRRNSPLHF. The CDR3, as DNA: TGCGCCAGCAGCCAAGATCGACGGAATTCACCCCTCCACTTT.

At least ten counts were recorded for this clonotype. The CDR3 is CASNPTGPHQPQHF. For the CDR3, the DNA is TGTGCCAGCAACCCTACGGGACCCCATCAGCCCCAGCATTTT. The chain couples TRBV6-1 to TRBJ1-5; a weak D match, TRBD1 (5 bases). Between the trimmed V and J ends, which lost 7 bases and 5 bases, there was a span of 15 bases. The CDR3 is made up of 14 amino acids. CDR1 and CDR2 (germline): MNHNS, SASEGT.

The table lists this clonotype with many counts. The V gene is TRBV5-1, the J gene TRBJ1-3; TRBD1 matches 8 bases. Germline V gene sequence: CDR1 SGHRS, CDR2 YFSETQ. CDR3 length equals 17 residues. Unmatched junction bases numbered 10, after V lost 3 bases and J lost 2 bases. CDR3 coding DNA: TGCGCCAGCAGCTACAAGGACAGGGCCGGCACTGGAAACACCATATATTTT. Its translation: CASSYKDRAGTGNTIYF.

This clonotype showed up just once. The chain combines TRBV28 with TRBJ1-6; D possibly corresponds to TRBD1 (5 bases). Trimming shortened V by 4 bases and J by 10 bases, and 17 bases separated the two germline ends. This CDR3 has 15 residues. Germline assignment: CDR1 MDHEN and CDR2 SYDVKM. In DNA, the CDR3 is TGTGCCAGCAGTTCGCTTCGTCACGGGGCATCACCCCTCCACTTT. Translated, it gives CASSSLRHGASPLHF. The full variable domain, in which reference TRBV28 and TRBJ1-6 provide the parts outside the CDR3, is DVKVTQSSRYLVKRTGEKVFLECVQDMDHENMFWYRQDPGLGLRLIYFSYDVKMKEKGDIPEGYSVSREKKERFSLILESASTNQTSMYLCASSSLRHGASPLHFGNGTRLTVT.

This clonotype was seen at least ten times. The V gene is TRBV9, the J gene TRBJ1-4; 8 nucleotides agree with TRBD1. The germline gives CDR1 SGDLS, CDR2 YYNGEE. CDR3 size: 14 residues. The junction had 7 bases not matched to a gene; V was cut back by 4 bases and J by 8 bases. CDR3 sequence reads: CASSPGQGREKLFF. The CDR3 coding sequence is TGTGCCAGCAGCCCAGGACAGGGACGGGAAAAACTGTTTTTT.